These 27 T cell receptor beta chains came from one sample sequenced in a study of blood T cell repertoires in COVID-19. Only in-frame clones appear in the TCRdb table, and some are missing; sequencing was by immunoSEQ multiplex PCR. The sample has about 200,000 clones, 78% seen once. Sequenced sample: peripheral blood. The receptors shown here come from a woman older than 75 with active or convalescent COVID-19.

The J gene is TRBJ2-7, the V gene TRBV3-1 (or the pseudogene TRBV3-2), with D possibly matching TRBD1 (5 bases). CDR3 length equals 16 residues. Per germline, CDR1 LGHDT and CDR2 YNNKEL (reference sequence). Trimming pared 1 base from V and 0 bases from J, leaving 13 bases between. CDR3 region: CASSQGSGKVSYEQYF. The CDR3 DNA reads TGTGCCAGCAGCCAAGGCTCAGGGAAGGTCTCCTACGAGCAGTACTTC.

J is TRBJ1-4 and V is TRBV6-1; TRBD1 matches at 8 bases. With V trimmed by 3 bases and J by 1 base, 4 bases remained unmatched. The CDR3 covers 16 residues. Germline V gene data show CDR1 as MNHNS and CDR2 as SASEGT. Here the CDR3 DNA reads TGTGCCAGCAGTGATCGCGACAGGGGAACTAATGAAAAACTGTTTTTT. This translates into CASSDRDRGTNEKLFF.

The V call is TRBV7-2, the J call TRBJ1-2; 10 bases agree with TRBD1. This CDR3 is 15 amino acids long. The J segment lost 4 bases and the V segment lost 5 bases, leaving 7 bases of the junction unmatched. In germline, CDR1 is SGHTA, CDR2 FQGNSA. CDR3 DNA sequence: TGTGCCAGCAGCCGCCGACAGGGGGCGAGCTATGGCTACACCTTC. This gives the protein CASSRRQGASYGYTF.

The chain couples TRBV7-9 to TRBJ2-5, with D perhaps TRBD1 (7 bases). V was pared by 6 bases and J by 5 bases, with 16 bases between. Per germline, CDR1 SEHNR and CDR2 FQNEAQ (reference sequence). This CDR3 region has 14 residues. The CDR3 DNA reads as TGTGCCAGCAGTAATAGGAGGGGGCTGGAGACCCAGTACTTC. Protein product: CASSNRRGLETQYF.

The genes are TRBV5-1 and TRBJ2-7; 9 bases agree with TRBD1. The CDR3 is 15 residues long. Germline-derived CDR1 and CDR2 are SGHRS and YFSETQ. V shed 0 bases and J 6 bases; nucleotides not matched to a gene: 7. As DNA, the CDR3 is TGCGCCAGCAGCTTGGGAGGGACAGGGATCTCCGAGCAGTACTTC. It specifies CASSLGGTGISEQYF.

This chain connects TRBV6-5 to TRBJ2-3; perhaps TRBD1 as D (8 bases). CDR1 is MNHEY, CDR2 SVGAGI, per germline. This CDR3 is built from 14 residues. Trimming took off 7 bases at V and 6 bases at J, with 17 bases between the two ends. The CDR3 DNA sequence: TGTGCCAGCATTGGACAGGGAGGGGGGGATACGCAGTATTTT. Amino acid sequence: CASIGQGGGDTQYF.

This chain uses TRBV4-1 with TRBJ1-5, with D uncertain. V gave up 3 bases and J gave up 1 base, with 7 bases separating them. The CDR3 consists of 14 residues. The germline V gene encodes CDR1 MGHRA and CDR2 YSYEKL. Here the CDR3 reads CASSQGRSNQPQHF. The DNA for the CDR3 is TGCGCCAGCAGCCAGGGGAGGAGCAATCAGCCCCAGCATTTT.

This clone was counted once. The chain recombines TRBV18 with TRBJ2-2; tentatively, D is TRBD2 (5 bases). This CDR3 contains 12 residues. Trimming took 3 bases from V and 11 from J, leaving 10 bases between them. Germline CDR1 is KGHSH and CDR2 is LQKENI. The CDR3 loop is CASSPAGEELFF. Written as DNA, the CDR3 is TGTGCCAGCTCACCGGCGGGTGAAGAGCTGTTTTTT.

The sample holds a few counts of this clone. The chain links TRBV2 to TRBJ1-5; 8 bases are shared with TRBD1. The CDR3 extends over 14 amino acids. The germline V gene has CDR1 SNHLY and CDR2 FYNNEI. Trimming cost V 6 bases and J 7 bases; bases outside gene matches: 8. CDR3 residues: CASSEQTGDQPQHF. CDR3 DNA: TGTGCCAGCAGCGAGCAGACAGGGGACCAGCCCCAGCATTTT.

The rearrangement joins TRBV28 to TRBJ1-6, with no clear D. CDR1 MDHEN and CDR2 SYDVKM come from the germline V gene. The CDR3 is 13 amino acids. V was trimmed by 3 bases and J by 8 bases, leaving 8 bases between them. The CDR3 DNA follows: TGTGCCAGCAGTTTCATCCGGGATTCACCCCTCCACTTT. Its translation is CASSFIRDSPLHF.

This clone has just a few counts. The J gene is TRBJ1-1, the V gene TRBV6-1; 7 nucleotides match TRBD1. Trimming took 2 bases from V and 0 from J; bases not matched to a gene: 3. Looked up from germline, CDR1 is MNHNS and CDR2 is SASEGT. This CDR3 comprises 15 residues. CDR3 in amino acids: CASSEFGTVNTEAFF. The CDR3, as DNA: TGTGCCAGCAGTGAATTTGGGACAGTGAACACTGAAGCTTTCTTT.

J is TRBJ2-3 and V is TRBV5-1; 7 bases fit TRBD1. Germline trimming cut 4 bases from V and 2 bases from J; bases unmatched to any gene: 7. Germline values: CDR1 SGHRS, CDR2 YFSETQ. The CDR3 is made up of 15 amino acids. In DNA form, the CDR3 reads TGCGCCAGCAGCAAGGGGGCGAGCCTCACAGATACGCAGTATTTT. Encoded protein: CASSKGASLTDTQYF.

The chain is built from TRBV7-2 and TRBJ1-2; tentatively, D is TRBD1 (5 bases). V was cut by 5 bases and J by 6 bases, with 16 bases left in between. CDR1 is SGHTA and CDR2 is FQGNSA in the germline V gene. The CDR3 has 14 residues. The CDR3 spells CASSTRGGSHGYTF. The CDR3 bases are TGTGCCAGCAGCACCCGGGGGGGGTCCCATGGCTACACCTTC.

Only a few counts were recorded for this clone. The V call is TRBV12-3 or TRBV12-4, the J call TRBJ1-1; perhaps TRBD1 as D (5 bases). Trimming removed 7 bases from V and 1 base from J, with 10 bases in between. This CDR3 has 13 residues. CDR3 sequence: CASNLGGNTEAFF. In DNA form, the CDR3 reads TGTGCCAGCAACTTGGGGGGGAACACTGAAGCTTTCTTT.

J is TRBJ2-5 and V is TRBV2; D is uncertain. Germline CDR1 SNHLY, CDR2 FYNNEI. Trimming took off 7 bases at V and 2 bases at J, with 14 bases between the two ends. The CDR3 length is 14 residues. The CDR3 region has the DNA TGTGCCAGCATTGGGTCTAGTAGGCAAGAGACCCAGTACTTC. This translates into CASIGSSRQETQYF.

The chain couples TRBV19 to TRBJ2-5, with TRBD1 matching over 12 bases. This CDR3 region has 15 residues. Germline V gives CDR1 LNHDA, CDR2 SQIVND (reference sequence). Germline trimming cut 6 bases from V and 5 bases from J; bases unmatched to any gene: 7. CDR3 amino acids: CASRPLGQGAETQYF. As DNA, the CDR3 is TGTGCCAGTAGACCCCTGGGACAGGGGGCCGAGACCCAGTACTTC.

This clone was counted ten times or more. The rearrangement uses TRBV5-4 and TRBJ2-7, with a weak D call TRBD1 (5 bases). Trimming removed 0 bases at V and 2 bases at J, with 9 bases between. This CDR3 has 14 residues. Germline V gene data show CDR1 as SGHNT and CDR2 as YYREEE (reference sequence). CDR3 in DNA: TGTGCCAGCAGCTTGGACAGGTTCACCTACGAGCAGTACTTC. Translating gives CASSLDRFTYEQYF.

This chain uses TRBV28 with TRBJ1-5, with 8 bases lining up with TRBD1. Germline V gives CDR1 MDHEN, CDR2 SYDVKM. V lost 7 bases to trimming and J lost 7 bases; unmatched junction nucleotides: 9. The CDR3 length is 14 residues. CDR3 DNA sequence: TGTGCCAGCACCAAGGACAGGGTAATGCAGCCCCAGCATTTT. Translation: CASTKDRVMQPQHF.

In DNA form, the CDR3 reads TGTGCCAGCAGATCCGGGACAGGGTTCGCTGAAGCTTTCTTT. This codes for CASRSGTGFAEAFF. The chain recombines TRBV28 with TRBJ1-1; TRBD1 matches 9 bases. The germline gives CDR1 MDHEN, CDR2 SYDVKM. V was pared by 6 bases and J by 6 bases, with 8 bases of the junction left unmatched. CDR3 length equals 14 residues.

The rearrangement links TRBV4-3 to TRBJ1-2; D unclear. The CDR3 contains 13 residues. From germline, CDR1 is LGHNA and CDR2 YSLEER. The V end lost 0 bases, the J end lost 5 bases, and 7 bases lay between the germline ends. CDR3 in DNA: TGCGCCAGCAGCCAAGATATCGGGTATGGCTACACCTTC. It specifies CASSQDIGYGYTF.

The V gene is TRBV5-4, the J gene TRBJ2-7; no clear D. The CDR3 extends over 14 amino acids. Germline V CDR1 and CDR2: SGHNT, YYREEE (reference sequence). Trimming cost V 2 bases and J 4 bases, with 13 bases left between them. CDR3 sequence reads: CASSLYSTSYEQYF. In nucleotides, the CDR3 is TGTGCCAGCAGCTTATACTCAACCTCTTACGAGCAGTACTTC.

V gene TRBV28 combines with J gene TRBJ2-7, with 7 bases that match TRBD1. With V trimmed by 5 bases and J by 0 bases, 10 bases remained unmatched. The length of the CDR3 is 16 residues. Germline assignment: CDR1 MDHEN and CDR2 SYDVKM. CDR3 DNA: TGTGCCAGCAGTGGAAGGGGGCCTGAAAGCTCCTACGAGCAGTACTTC. Translating gives CASSGRGPESSYEQYF.

The chain employs TRBV27 and TRBJ2-5; the match to TRBD1 covers 8 bases. With 6 bases clipped from V and 5 bases from J, the junction kept 8 bases outside the gene matches. Germline CDR1 is MNHEY and CDR2 is SMNVEV (reference sequence). This CDR3 region has 14 residues. The DNA of the CDR3 is TGTGCCAGCAGAGCCCAGGGGGCGTGGGAGACCCAGTACTTC. This gives the protein CASRAQGAWETQYF.

V and J are TRBV5-1 and TRBJ1-1; 11 bases fit TRBD1. This CDR3 comprises 14 residues. Germline trimming cut 4 bases from V and 7 bases from J; bases unmatched to any gene: 6. Germline V gene lookup returns CDR1 SGHRS and CDR2 YFSETQ. CDR3: CASSLGQGAGEAFF. CDR3 bases: TGCGCCAGCAGCCTAGGACAGGGGGCGGGTGAAGCTTTCTTT.

This rearrangement joins TRBV28 to TRBJ2-1, with 9 bases identical to TRBD1. Germline V gene lookup returns CDR1 MDHEN and CDR2 SYDVKM. This CDR3 is 14 amino acids long. J lost 9 bases, V lost 6 bases, and 9 bases had no gene match. DNA of the CDR3: TGTGCCAGCAGGGGCACCGGGACAGGGACTGAGCAGTTCTTC. Protein: CASRGTGTGTEQFF.

The chain employs TRBV7-2 and TRBJ2-7, with D hard to call. Germline-derived CDR1 and CDR2 are SGHTA and FQGNSA. CDR3 length: 14 residues. V gave up 5 bases and J gave up 2 bases, with 13 bases separating them. The CDR3 protein is CASSNRQGPYEQYF. The DNA for the CDR3 is TGTGCCAGCAGCAACCGACAAGGCCCCTACGAGCAGTACTTC.

The chain couples TRBV28 to TRBJ2-7; 11 bases align to TRBD2. This CDR3 is 16 amino acids long. Trimming at V came to 2 bases and at J to 7 bases, leaving 10 bases not matched to a gene. Germline V gene lookup returns CDR1 MDHEN and CDR2 SYDVKM. The CDR3 DNA sequence: TGTGCCAGCAGTTTAAGTCAACTAGCGGGGGAGTGGGAGCAGTACTTC. This translates into CASSLSQLAGEWEQYF. The entire variable domain, with the rest obtained from reference TRBV28 and TRBJ2-7, is as follows: DVKVTQSSRYLVKRTGEKVFLECVQDMDHENMFWYRQDPGLGLRLIYFSYDVKMKEKGDIPEGYSVSREKKERFSLILESASTNQTSMYLCASSLSQLAGEWEQYFGPGTRLTVT.